This T cell receptor beta chain came from a study of T cells in Graves' hyperthyroidism and ophthalmopathy. A NOSPECS grade of at least 4, a Clinical Activity Score of at least 3 and duration under 3 months were recorded in ophthalmopathy patients. Comment on this clonotype: Being one base from a much bigger clone, this may be a read error.

Germline CDR1 reads DFQATT; CDR2 reads SNEGSKA (reference sequence). Trimming removed 3 bases at V and 7 bases at J, with 7 bases between. CDR3 length equals 11 residues. Amplified TCR beta CDR3 regions derived from RNA transcripts. HTBI primers were used for first-round RT-PCR of the TCR CDR3. TCRdb itself ran the multiplex PCR reads through MiXCR, one entry per CDR3 protein. The sample shows about 380,000 distinct CDR3 sequences, around 18% of them seen only once. The chain is built from TRBV20-1 and TRBJ1-5; no definite D call. The TCR comes from a man between 18 and 29 years old with Graves' ophthalmopathy. The sample consisted of blood. DNA for the CDR3: TGCAGTGCTAGGGGGAGGCAGCCCCAGCATTTT. It yields the protein CSARGRQPQHF.